The source of this TCR beta chain is a study of regulatory T cells in long-lasting Graves disease. Findings and limits, study-wide: Only peripheral blood was studied, not thyroid tissue.

This clonotype has a count of ten or more. Its specificity is not known. Through Arm-PCR of CDR3 regions and iRepertoire HTBI primers, TCR beta libraries were built. MiXCR, applied by TCRdb to the multiplex PCR reads, yields one record per CDR3 protein. The sample records around 400,000 distinct CDR3 sequences, around 11% being singletons. Time point of the sample: newly diagnosed GD, antithyroid drugs for less than 3 months. Construction of the TCR library relied on RNA isolated from PBMCs. Trimming stripped 3 bases from V and 1 base from J, with 7 bases between. Germline assignment: CDR1 MNHEY and CDR2 SMNVEV (reference sequence). The CDR3 covers 15 residues. The same sample was also studied in work on T cells in Graves' hyperthyroidism and ophthalmopathy. As that study records: Using the HTBI primer set, a first-round RT-PCR was run on the TCR CDR3.

The chain joins TRBV27 to TRBJ2-6; a weak D match, TRBD1 (5 bases). The sample consisted of peripheral blood mononuclear cells (PBMCs), taken at new diagnosis, from a patient treated with antithyroid drugs. This TCR derives from a woman aged 18-29 years with Graves disease. CDR3 loop: CASSFGHSGANVLTF. CDR3 DNA: TGTGCCAGCAGTTTTGGACATTCTGGGGCCAACGTCCTGACTTTC.